This T cell receptor (beta chain) was identified in a study of tumor-infiltrating lymphocytes in primary liver carcinoma. Study-level findings and limits: Lesser overlap characterized tumor-adjacent and tumor-blood pairs relative to tumor region pairs. Because of bulk unsorted sampling, CD4+ and CD8+ repertoires were not subjected to comparison.

With approximately 470 ng total RNA as template and a constant-region primer, TCR beta cDNA was made. TCR beta libraries came from three nested multiplex PCR rounds using slightly modified ARM-PCR. Each of the first two PCR rounds ran approximately 10 cycles with TRBV1-TRBV30 forward and C-beta reverse primers. TCRdb passed the multiplex PCR reads through MiXCR, listing each CDR3 protein once. The table lists 300,000 to 400,000 distinct CDR3 sequences, 65% of them singletons. The source of the blood RNA was unsorted whole blood, and germline DNA was extracted as well. Blood samples of four milliliters were drawn preoperatively. This clonotype was detected only a few times. Its antigen remains unidentified. The CDR3 covers 18 residues. Germline assignment: CDR1 SGHAT and CDR2 FQNNGV. The V end lost 0 bases, the J end lost 2 bases, and 17 bases lay between the germline ends.

The specimen was peripheral blood. This TCR came from a man aged 40-49 years with primary liver carcinoma and hepatitis B virus infection. This rearrangement joins TRBV11-2 to TRBJ1-3; D ambiguous. CDR3 sequence (DNA): TGTGCCAGCAGCTTAGAGAGGTCAGCAGAGAGCCCTGGAAACACCATATATTTT. Translated: CASSLERSAESPGNTIYF.